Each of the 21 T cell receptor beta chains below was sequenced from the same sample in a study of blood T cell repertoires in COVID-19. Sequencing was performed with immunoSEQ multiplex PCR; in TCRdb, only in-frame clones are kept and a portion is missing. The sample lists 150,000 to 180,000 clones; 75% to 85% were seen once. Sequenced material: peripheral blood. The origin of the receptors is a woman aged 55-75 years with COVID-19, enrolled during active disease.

CDR3 sequence reads: CASSAGAWGGTQYF. CDR3 coding DNA: TGTGCCAGCAGCGCTGGTGCGTGGGGAGGGACCCAGTACTTC. The chain joins TRBV5-4 to TRBJ2-5; tentative D call: TRBD2 (6 bases). Germline-derived CDR1 and CDR2 are SGHNT and YYREEE (reference sequence). V was pared by 4 bases and J by 7 bases, with 17 bases between. There are 14 residues in the CDR3.

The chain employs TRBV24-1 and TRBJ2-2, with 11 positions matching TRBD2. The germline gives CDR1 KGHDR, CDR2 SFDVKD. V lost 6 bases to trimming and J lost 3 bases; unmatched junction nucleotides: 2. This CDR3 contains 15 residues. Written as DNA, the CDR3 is TGTGCCACCAGTACGGGACTAGCGGACACCGGGGAGCTGTTTTTT. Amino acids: CATSTGLADTGELFF.

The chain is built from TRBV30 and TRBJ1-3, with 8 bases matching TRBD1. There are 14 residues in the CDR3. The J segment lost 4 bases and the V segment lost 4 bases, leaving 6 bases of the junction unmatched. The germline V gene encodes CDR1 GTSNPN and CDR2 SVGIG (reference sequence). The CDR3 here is CAWKEDRAGNTIYF. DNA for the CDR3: TGTGCCTGGAAAGAGGACAGGGCCGGAAACACCATATATTTT.

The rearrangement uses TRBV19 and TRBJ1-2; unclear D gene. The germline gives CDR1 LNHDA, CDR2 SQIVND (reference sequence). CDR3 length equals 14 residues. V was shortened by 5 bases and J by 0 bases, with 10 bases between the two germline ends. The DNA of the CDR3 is TGTGCCAGTAGTGGGAGCGGAACTAACTATGGCTACACCTTC. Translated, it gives CASSGSGTNYGYTF.

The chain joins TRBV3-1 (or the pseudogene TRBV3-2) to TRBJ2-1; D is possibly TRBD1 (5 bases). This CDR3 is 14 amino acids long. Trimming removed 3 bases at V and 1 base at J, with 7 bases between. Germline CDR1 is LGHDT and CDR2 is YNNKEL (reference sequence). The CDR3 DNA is TGTGCCAGCAGCCACAGGGTATCCTACAATGAGCAGTTCTTC. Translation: CASSHRVSYNEQFF.

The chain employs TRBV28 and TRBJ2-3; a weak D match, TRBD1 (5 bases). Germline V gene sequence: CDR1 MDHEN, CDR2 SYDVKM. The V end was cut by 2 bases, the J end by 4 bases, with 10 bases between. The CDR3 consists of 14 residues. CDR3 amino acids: CASSLDSWADTQYF. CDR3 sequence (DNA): TGTGCCAGCAGTTTAGACAGCTGGGCAGATACGCAGTATTTT.

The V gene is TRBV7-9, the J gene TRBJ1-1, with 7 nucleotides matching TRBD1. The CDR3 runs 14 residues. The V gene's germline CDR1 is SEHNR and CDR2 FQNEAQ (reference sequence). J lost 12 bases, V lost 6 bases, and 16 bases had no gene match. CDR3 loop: CASRLLLRTGITFF. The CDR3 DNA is TGTGCCAGCAGGTTATTATTAAGGACAGGTATTACTTTCTTT. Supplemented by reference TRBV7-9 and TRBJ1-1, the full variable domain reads DTGVSQNPRHKITKRGQNVTFRCDPISEHNRLYWYRQTLGQGPEFLTYFQNEAQLEKSRLLSDRFSAERPKGSFSTLEIQRTEQGDSAMYLCASRLLLRTGITFFGQGTRLTVV.

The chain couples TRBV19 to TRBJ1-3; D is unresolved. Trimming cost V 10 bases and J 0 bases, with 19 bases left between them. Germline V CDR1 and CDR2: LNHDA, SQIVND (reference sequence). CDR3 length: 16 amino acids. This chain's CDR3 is CATTAYSSNSGNTIYF. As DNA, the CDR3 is TGTGCCACGACGGCATATAGCTCAAACTCTGGAAACACCATATATTTT.

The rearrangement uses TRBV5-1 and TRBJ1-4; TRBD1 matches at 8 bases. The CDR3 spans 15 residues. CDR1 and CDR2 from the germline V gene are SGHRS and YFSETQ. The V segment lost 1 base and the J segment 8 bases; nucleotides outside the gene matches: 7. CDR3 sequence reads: CASSLTGTGGEKLFF. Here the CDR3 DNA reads TGCGCCAGCAGCTTGACCGGGACAGGAGGGGAAAAACTGTTTTTT.

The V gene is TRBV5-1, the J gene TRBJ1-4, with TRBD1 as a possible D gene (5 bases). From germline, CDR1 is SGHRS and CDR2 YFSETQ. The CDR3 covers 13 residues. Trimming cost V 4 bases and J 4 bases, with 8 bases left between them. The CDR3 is CASSRTSNEKLFF. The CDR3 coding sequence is TGCGCCAGCAGCAGGACAAGTAATGAAAAACTGTTTTTT. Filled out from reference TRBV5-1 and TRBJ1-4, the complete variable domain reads KAGVTQTPRYLIKTRGQQVTLSCSPISGHRSVSWYQQTPGQGLQFLFEYFSETQRNKGNFPGRFSGRQFSNSRSEMNVSTLELGDSALYLCASSRTSNEKLFFGSGTQLSVL.

The CDR3 nucleotides read TGTGCCAGTGCGACAAAAAACATTCAGTACTTC. Translating it yields CASATKNIQYF. The chain joins TRBV19 to TRBJ2-4; no clear D. Trimming removed 8 bases from V and 4 bases from J, with 6 bases in between. Germline-derived CDR1 and CDR2 are LNHDA and SQIVND (reference sequence). This CDR3 region has 11 residues.

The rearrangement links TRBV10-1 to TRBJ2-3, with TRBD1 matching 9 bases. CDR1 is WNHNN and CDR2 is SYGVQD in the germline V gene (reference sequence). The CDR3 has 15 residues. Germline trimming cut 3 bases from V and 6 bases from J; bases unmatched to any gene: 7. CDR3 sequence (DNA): TGCGCCAGCAGTGAAGGCCGGACAGGGGCCGATACGCAGTATTTT. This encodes CASSEGRTGADTQYF.

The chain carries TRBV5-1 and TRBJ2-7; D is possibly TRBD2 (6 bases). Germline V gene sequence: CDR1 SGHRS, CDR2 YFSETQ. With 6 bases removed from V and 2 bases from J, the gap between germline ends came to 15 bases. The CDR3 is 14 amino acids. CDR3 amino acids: CASNRVAGTYEQYF. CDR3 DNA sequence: TGCGCCAGCAACCGGGTGGCGGGAACCTACGAGCAGTACTTC.

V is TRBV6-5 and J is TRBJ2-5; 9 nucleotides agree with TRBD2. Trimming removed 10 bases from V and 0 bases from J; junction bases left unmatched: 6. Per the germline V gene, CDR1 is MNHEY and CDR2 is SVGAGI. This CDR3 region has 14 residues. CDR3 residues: CATIASGNQETQYF. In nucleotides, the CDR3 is TGTGCCACCATCGCTAGCGGGAACCAAGAGACCCAGTACTTC.

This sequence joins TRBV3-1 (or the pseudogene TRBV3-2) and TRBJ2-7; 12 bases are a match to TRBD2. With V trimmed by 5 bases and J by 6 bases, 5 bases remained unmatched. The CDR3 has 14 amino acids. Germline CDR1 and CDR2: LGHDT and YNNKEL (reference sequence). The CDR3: CASSATSGSSEQYF. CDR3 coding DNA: TGTGCCAGCAGCGCGACTAGCGGGAGCAGCGAGCAGTACTTC.

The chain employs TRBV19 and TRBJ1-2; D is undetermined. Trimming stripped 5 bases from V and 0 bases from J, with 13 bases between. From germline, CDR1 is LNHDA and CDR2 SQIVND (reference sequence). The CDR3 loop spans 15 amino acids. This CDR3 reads CASSRREGANYGYTF. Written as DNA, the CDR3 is TGTGCCAGTAGTCGCCGTGAGGGAGCTAACTATGGCTACACCTTC.

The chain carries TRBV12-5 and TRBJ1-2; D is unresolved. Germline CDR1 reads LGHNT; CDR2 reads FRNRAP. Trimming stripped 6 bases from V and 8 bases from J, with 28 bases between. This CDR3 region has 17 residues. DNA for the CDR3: TGTGCTAGTGGATCTAAGACACTCACCAGCCGTACTGGGGGCTACACCTTC. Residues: CASGSKTLTSRTGGYTF.

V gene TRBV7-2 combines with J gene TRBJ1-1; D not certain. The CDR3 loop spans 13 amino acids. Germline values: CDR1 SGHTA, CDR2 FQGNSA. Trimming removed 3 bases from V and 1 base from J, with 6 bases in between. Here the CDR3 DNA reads TGTGCCAGCAGCTTTGTCAAGAACACTGAAGCTTTCTTT. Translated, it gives CASSFVKNTEAFF.

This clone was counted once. The CDR3 coding sequence is TGTGCCAGTAGTATAGGTAGGGGACAAAACGTCTATGGCTACACCTTC. It is translated as CASSIGRGQNVYGYTF. The chain employs TRBV19 and TRBJ1-2, with D possibly TRBD1 on 6 matching bases. With 1 base removed from V and 4 bases from J, the gap between germline ends came to 16 bases. Germline V gene data show CDR1 as LNHDA and CDR2 as SQIVND (reference sequence). The CDR3 totals 16 residues. The full variable domain, with the rest looked up from reference TRBV19 and TRBJ1-2, is DGGITQSPKYLFRKEGQNVTLSCEQNLNHDAMYWYRQDPGQGLRLIYYSQIVNDFQKGDIAEGYSVSREKKESFPLTVTSAQKNPTAFYLCASSIGRGQNVYGYTFGSGTRLTVV.

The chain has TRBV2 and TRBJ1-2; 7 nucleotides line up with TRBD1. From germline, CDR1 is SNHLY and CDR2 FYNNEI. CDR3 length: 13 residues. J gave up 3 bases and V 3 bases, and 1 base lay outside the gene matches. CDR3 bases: TGTGCCAGCAGTGAGGGACAGTACTATGGCTACACCTTC. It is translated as CASSEGQYYGYTF.

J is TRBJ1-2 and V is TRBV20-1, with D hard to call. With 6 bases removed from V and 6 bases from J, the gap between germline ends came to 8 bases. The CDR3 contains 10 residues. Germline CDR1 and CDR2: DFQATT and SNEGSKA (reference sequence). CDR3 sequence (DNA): TGCAGTGCCCCGCGGGATGGCTACACCTTC. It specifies CSAPRDGYTF.